This T cell receptor (beta chain) is from a study of T cells in Graves' hyperthyroidism and ophthalmopathy. Whole-study results and caveats: By a 13 V-J model, ophthalmopathy was set apart from stable hyperthyroidism.

Together with thyroid ultrasound, orbital computed tomography, serum thyroxine and TRAb, clinical symptoms were used for diagnoses. In germline, CDR1 is MNHEY, CDR2 SMNVEV (reference sequence). The CDR3 is 14 amino acids. V lost 4 bases to trimming and J lost 4 bases, with 12 bases between them. This clonotype was detected many times. Its antigen is undetermined. Amplification targeted TCR beta CDR3 regions from RNA transcripts. With the HTBI primer set, the TCR CDR3 went through a first round of RT-PCR. In TCRdb, the multiplex PCR reads were re-called with MiXCR into one record per CDR3 protein. The data contain roughly 740,000 distinct CDR3 sequences, approximately 16% of them singletons.

The chain couples TRBV27 to TRBJ2-3; tentative D call: TRBD2 (5 bases). Sequenced: blood. The sequence derives from a young man with Graves' hyperthyroidism. The DNA for the CDR3 is TGTGCCAGCAGTTCGGACTTTAATTCAGATACGCAGTATTTT. It is translated as CASSSDFNSDTQYF.